This section outlines one TCR beta chain sequence together with its context. Profiled with immunoSEQ multiplex PCR; TCRdb holds only in-frame clones, not every one. This sample has 37,000 or so clones; 80% to 90% occur once, and the top ten carry 3.6%. The record originates from a study of STAT5B mutations in CD4+ large granular lymphocyte leukemia. Buffy coats from healthy blood donors served as controls. The sample consisted of CD4+ T cells from blood buffy coats. This receptor was identified in a human donor in good health.

The CDR3, as DNA: TGCGCCAGCAGCCAAGGTGGCGCTACTAATGAAAAACTGTTTTTT. Protein sequence: CASSQGGATNEKLFF. The J gene is TRBJ1-4, the V gene TRBV4-1, with D uncertain. The V gene's germline CDR1 is MGHRA and CDR2 YSYEKL. The CDR3 has 15 residues. Between the trimmed V and J ends, which lost 1 base and 2 bases, there was a span of 8 bases.